The present TCR beta chain was sequenced within a study of blood T cell repertoires in COVID-19. For the study at large: T cells, B-cell-depleted T cells, or PBMCs supplied cDNA or gDNA.

As originally analysed: Counts of nucleated cells, estimated from reference gene primer amplification, were obtained. Only in-frame clones appear in the TCRdb table, and some are missing; sequencing was by immunoSEQ multiplex PCR. That table is the source of V, J and clone size, and D and trimming were worked out from the DNA. The sample lists 40,000 to 50,000 clones, 65% to 80% seen once, with roughly 27% in the top ten. CDR3 length: 15 amino acids. Trimming took 2 bases from V and 5 from J; bases not matched to a gene: 5. From germline, CDR1 is MNHEY and CDR2 SVGEGT. The sample comprised peripheral blood. The TCR sequence derives from a man aged 70 or older with acute or convalescent COVID-19. V usage is TRBV6-2 or TRBV6-3 and J usage is TRBJ1-3, with 8 bases lining up with TRBD1. The CDR3 DNA is TGTGCCAGCAGTTACGGCGACAGGGGACGAAACACCATATATTTT. Residues: CASSYGDRGRNTIYF.